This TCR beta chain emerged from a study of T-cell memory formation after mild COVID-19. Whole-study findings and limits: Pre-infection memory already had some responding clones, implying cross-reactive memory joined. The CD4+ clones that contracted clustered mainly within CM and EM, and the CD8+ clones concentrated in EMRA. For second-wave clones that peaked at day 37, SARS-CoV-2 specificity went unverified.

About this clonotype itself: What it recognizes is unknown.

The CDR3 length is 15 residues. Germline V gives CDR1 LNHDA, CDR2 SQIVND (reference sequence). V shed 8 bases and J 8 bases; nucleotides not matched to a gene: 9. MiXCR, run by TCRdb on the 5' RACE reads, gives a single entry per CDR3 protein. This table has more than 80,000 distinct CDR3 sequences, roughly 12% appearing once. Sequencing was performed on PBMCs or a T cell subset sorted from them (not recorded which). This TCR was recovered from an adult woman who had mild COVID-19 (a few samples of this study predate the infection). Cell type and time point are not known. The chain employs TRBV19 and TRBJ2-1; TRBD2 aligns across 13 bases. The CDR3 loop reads CASRWTSGSQHEQFF. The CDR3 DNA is TGTGCCAGTCGGTGGACTAGCGGGAGTCAGCATGAGCAGTTCTTC.